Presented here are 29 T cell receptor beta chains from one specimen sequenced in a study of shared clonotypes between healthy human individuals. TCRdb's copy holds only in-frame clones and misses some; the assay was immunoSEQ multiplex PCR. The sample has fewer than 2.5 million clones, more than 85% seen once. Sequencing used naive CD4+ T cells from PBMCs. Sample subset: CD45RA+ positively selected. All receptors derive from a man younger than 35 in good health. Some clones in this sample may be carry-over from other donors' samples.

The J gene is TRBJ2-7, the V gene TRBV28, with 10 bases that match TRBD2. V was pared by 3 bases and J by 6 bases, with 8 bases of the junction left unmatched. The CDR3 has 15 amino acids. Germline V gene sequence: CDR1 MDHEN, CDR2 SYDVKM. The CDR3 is CASSFRTSGIPEQYF. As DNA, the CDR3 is TGTGCCAGCAGTTTTCGGACTAGCGGAATACCCGAGCAGTACTTC.

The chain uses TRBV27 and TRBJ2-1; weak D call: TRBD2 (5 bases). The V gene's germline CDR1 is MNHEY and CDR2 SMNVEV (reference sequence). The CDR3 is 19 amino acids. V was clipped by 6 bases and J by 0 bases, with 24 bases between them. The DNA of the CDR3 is TGTGCCAGCAGCCTGAGGCCCTTGTCTAGCAGGAGCTCCTACAATGAGCAGTTCTTC. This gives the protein CASSLRPLSSRSSYNEQFF.

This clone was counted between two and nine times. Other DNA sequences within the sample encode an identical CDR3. The CDR3 protein is CAWSGTNSNQPQHF. In DNA, the CDR3 is TGTGCCTGGAGTGGTACCAATAGCAATCAGCCCCAGCATTTT. The chain recombines TRBV30 with TRBJ1-5; D unresolved. Germline CDR1 is GTSNPN and CDR2 is SVGIG (reference sequence). The CDR3 contains 14 residues. V was clipped by 1 base and J by 0 bases, with 7 bases between them.

CDR3 nucleotide sequence: TGTGCCAGCAGCTCGTGGGGGGGGGCGAGCAATCAGCCCCAGCATTTT. As protein: CASSSWGGASNQPQHF. The rearrangement links TRBV5-6 to TRBJ1-5; the D gene is possibly TRBD1 (6 bases). The length of the CDR3 is 16 residues. V was cut by 3 bases and J by 1 base, with 14 bases left in between. Germline CDR1 reads SGHDT; CDR2 reads YYEEEE. Combining the CDR3 with reference TRBV5-6 and TRBJ1-5 gives the whole variable domain DAGVTQSPTHLIKTRGQQVTLRCSPKSGHDTVSWYQQALGQGPQFIFQYYEEEERQRGNFPDRFSGHQFPNYSSELNVNALLLGDSALYLCASSSWGGASNQPQHFGDGTRLSIL.

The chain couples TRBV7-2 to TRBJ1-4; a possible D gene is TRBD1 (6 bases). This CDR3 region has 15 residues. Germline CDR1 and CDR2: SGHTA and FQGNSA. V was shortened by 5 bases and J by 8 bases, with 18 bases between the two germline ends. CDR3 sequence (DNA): TGTGCCAGCAGCCCGAGAGGGGGGGGCGCCGAAAAACTGTTTTTT. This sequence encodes CASSPRGGGAEKLFF.

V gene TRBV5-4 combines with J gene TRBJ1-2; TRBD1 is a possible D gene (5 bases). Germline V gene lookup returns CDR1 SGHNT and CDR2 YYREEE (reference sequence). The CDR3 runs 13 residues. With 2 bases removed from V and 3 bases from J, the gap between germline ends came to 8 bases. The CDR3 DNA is TGTGCCAGCAGCTTACGGACACACTATGGCTACACCTTC. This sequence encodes CASSLRTHYGYTF.

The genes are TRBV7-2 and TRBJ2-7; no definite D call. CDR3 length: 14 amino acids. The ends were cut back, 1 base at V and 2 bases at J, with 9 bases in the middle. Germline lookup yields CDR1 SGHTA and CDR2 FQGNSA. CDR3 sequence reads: CASSLDGPPYEQYF. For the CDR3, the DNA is TGTGCCAGCAGCTTAGACGGGCCGCCCTACGAGCAGTACTTC.

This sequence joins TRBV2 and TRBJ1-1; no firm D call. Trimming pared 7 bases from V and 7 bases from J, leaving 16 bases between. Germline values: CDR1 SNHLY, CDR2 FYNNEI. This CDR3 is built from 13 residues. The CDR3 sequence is CASTPNGDYEAFF. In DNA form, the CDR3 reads TGTGCCAGCACTCCTAACGGCGATTATGAAGCTTTCTTT.

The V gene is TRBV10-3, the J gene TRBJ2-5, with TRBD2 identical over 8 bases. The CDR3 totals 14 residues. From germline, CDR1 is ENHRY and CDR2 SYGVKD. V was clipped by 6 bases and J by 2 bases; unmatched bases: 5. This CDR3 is CAIRSAGGQETQYF. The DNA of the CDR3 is TGTGCCATCAGGTCGGCGGGGGGACAAGAGACCCAGTACTTC.

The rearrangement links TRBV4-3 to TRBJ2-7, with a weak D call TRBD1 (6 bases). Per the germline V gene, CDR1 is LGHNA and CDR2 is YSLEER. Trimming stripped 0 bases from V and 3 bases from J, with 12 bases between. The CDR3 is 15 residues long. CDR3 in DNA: TGCGCCAGCAGCCAAGACAGCGGACAGCTCTACGAGCAGTACTTC. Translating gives CASSQDSGQLYEQYF.

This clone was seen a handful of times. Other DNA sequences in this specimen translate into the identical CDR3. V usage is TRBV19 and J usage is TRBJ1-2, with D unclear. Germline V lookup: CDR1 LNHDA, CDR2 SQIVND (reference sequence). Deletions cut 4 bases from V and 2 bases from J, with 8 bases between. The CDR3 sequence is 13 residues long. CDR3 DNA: TGTGCCAGTAGTAGGACGGAGAACTATGGCTACACCTTC. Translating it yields CASSRTENYGYTF.

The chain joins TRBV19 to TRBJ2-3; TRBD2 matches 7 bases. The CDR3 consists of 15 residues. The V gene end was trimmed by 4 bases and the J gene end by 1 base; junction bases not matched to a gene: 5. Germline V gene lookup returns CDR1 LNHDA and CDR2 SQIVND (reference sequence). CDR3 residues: CASSNRAGGTDTQYF. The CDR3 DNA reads TGTGCCAGTAGTAATAGGGCGGGAGGCACAGATACGCAGTATTTT. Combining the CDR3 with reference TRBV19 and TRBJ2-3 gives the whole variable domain DGGITQSPKYLFRKEGQNVTLSCEQNLNHDAMYWYRQDPGQGLRLIYYSQIVNDFQKGDIAEGYSVSREKKESFPLTVTSAQKNPTAFYLCASSNRAGGTDTQYFGPGTRLTVL.

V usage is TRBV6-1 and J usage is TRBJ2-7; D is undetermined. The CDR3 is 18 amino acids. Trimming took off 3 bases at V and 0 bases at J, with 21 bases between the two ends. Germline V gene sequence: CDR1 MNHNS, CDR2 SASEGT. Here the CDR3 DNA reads TGTGCCAGCAGTGAGGATGGGCGGCGAAGAATAGCCTCCTACGAGCAGTACTTC. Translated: CASSEDGRRRIASYEQYF.

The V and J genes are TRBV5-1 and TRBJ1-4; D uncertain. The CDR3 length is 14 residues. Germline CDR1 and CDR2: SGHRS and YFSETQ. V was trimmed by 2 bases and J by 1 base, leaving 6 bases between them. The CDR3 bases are TGCGCCAGCAGCTTTCAAGGAACTAATGAAAAACTGTTTTTT. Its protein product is CASSFQGTNEKLFF. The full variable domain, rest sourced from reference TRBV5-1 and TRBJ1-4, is KAGVTQTPRYLIKTRGQQVTLSCSPISGHRSVSWYQQTPGQGLQFLFEYFSETQRNKGNFPGRFSGRQFSNSRSEMNVSTLELGDSALYLCASSFQGTNEKLFFGSGTQLSVL.

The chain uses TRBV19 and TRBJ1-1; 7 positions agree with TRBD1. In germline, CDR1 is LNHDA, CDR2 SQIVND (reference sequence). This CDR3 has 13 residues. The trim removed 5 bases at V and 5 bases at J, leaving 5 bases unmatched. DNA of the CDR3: TGTGCCAGTAGTGAGGGCAGGGGGACTGAAGCTTTCTTT. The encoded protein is CASSEGRGTEAFF.

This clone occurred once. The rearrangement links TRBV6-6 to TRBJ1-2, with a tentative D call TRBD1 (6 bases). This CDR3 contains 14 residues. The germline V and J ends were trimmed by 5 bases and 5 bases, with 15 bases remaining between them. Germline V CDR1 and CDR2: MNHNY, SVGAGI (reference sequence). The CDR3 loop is CASSGGDRTYGYTF. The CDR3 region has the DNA TGTGCCAGCAGTGGGGGCGACCGGACGTATGGCTACACCTTC.

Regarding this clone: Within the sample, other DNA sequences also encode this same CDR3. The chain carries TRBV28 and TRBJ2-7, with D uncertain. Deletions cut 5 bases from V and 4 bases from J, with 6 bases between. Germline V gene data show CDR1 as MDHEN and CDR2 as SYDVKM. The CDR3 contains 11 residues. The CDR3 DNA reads TGTGCCAGCAGTCGACTTTACGAGCAGTACTTC. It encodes CASSRLYEQYF. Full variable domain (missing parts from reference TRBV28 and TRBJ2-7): DVKVTQSSRYLVKRTGEKVFLECVQDMDHENMFWYRQDPGLGLRLIYFSYDVKMKEKGDIPEGYSVSREKKERFSLILESASTNQTSMYLCASSRLYEQYFGPGTRLTVT.

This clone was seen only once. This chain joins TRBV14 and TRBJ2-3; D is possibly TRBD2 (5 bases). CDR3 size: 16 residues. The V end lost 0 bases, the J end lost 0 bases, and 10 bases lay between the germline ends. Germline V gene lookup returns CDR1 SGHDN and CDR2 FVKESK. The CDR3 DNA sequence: TGTGCCAGCAGCCAAGAGCGGGCGGTTAGCACAGATACGCAGTATTTT. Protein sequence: CASSQERAVSTDTQYF.

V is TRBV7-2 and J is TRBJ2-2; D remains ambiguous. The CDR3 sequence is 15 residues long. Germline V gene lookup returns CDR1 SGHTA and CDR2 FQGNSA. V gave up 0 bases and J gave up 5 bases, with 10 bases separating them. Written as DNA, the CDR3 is TGTGCCAGCAGCTTAGCCAGGCCCAATACCGGGGAGCTGTTTTTT. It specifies CASSLARPNTGELFF. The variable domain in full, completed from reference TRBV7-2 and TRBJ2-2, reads GAGVSQSPSNKVTEKGKDVELRCDPISGHTALYWYRQSLGQGLEFLIYFQGNSAPDKSGLPSDRFSAERTGGSVSTLTIQRTQQEDSAVYLCASSLARPNTGELFFGEGSRLTVL.

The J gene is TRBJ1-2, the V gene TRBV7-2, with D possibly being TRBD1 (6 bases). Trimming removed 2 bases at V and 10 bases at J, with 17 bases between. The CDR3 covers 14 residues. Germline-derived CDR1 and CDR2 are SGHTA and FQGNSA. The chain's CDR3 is CASSLMGAQSSYTF. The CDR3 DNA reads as TGTGCCAGCAGCTTAATGGGGGCGCAATCGTCCTACACCTTC.

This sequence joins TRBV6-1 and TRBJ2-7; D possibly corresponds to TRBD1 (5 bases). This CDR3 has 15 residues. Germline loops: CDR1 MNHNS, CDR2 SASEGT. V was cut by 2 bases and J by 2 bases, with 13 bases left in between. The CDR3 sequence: CASSESPWGTYEQYF. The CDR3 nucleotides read TGTGCCAGCAGTGAATCCCCTTGGGGCACCTACGAGCAGTACTTC.

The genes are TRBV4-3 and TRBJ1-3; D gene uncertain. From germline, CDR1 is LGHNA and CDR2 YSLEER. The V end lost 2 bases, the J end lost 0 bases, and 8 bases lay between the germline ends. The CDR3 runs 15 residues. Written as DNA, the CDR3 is TGCGCCAGCAGCCAACTCAGATACTCTGGAAACACCATATATTTT. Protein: CASSQLRYSGNTIYF.

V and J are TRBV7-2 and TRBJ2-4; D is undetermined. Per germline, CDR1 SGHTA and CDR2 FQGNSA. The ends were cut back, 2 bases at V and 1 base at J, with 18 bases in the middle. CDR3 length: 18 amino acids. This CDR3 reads CASSLTGPVPLAKNIQYF. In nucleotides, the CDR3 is TGTGCCAGCAGCTTAACCGGTCCCGTCCCCCTGGCCAAAAACATTCAGTACTTC.

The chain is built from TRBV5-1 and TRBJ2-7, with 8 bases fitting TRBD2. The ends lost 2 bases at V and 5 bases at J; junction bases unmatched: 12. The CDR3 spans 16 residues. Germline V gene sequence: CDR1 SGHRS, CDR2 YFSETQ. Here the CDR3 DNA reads TGCGCCAGCAGCTTAGACGGGAGGACTAGCACCGACGAGCAGTACTTC. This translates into CASSLDGRTSTDEQYF. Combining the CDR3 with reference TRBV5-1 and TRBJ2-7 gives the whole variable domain KAGVTQTPRYLIKTRGQQVTLSCSPISGHRSVSWYQQTPGQGLQFLFEYFSETQRNKGNFPGRFSGRQFSNSRSEMNVSTLELGDSALYLCASSLDGRTSTDEQYFGPGTRLTVT.

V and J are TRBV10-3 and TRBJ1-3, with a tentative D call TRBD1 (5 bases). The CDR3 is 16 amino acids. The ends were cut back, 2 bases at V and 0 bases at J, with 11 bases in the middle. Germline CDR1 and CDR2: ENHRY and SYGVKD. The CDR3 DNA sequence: TGTGCCATCAGTGAGGGGGGGACCCTCTCTGGAAACACCATATATTTT. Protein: CAISEGGTLSGNTIYF.

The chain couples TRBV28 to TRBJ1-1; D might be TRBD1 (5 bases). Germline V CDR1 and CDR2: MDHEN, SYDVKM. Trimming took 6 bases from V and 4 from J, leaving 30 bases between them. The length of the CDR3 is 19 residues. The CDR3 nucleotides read TGTGCCAGCAGACCCGTCCGCGGGGCACCACTCGCTTTGGGCACTGAAGCTTTCTTT. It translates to CASRPVRGAPLALGTEAFF.

In DNA, the CDR3 is TGCGCCAGCAGCGGAGACCTTGGTGGCACCGGGGAGCTGTTTTTT. This gives the protein CASSGDLGGTGELFF. The chain employs TRBV5-1 and TRBJ2-2; D is undetermined. CDR1 is SGHRS and CDR2 is YFSETQ in the germline V gene. V was cut by 4 bases and J by 4 bases, with 14 bases left in between. The CDR3 runs 15 residues.

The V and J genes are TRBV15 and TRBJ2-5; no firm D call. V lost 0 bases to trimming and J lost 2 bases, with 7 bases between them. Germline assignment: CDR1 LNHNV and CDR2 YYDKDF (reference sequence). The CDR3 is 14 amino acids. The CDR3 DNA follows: TGTGCCACCAGCAGAGATACAGCGCAAGAGACCCAGTACTTC. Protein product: CATSRDTAQETQYF.

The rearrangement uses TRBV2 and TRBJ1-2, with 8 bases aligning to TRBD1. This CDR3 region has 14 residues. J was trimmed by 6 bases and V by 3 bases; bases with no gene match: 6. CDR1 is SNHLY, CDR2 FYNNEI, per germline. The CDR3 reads CASSERTGKHGYTF. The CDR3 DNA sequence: TGTGCCAGCAGTGAGCGGACAGGGAAACATGGCTACACCTTC. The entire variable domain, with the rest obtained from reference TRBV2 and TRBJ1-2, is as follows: EPEVTQTPSHQVTQMGQEVILRCVPISNHLYFYWYRQILGQKVEFLVSFYNNEISEKSEIFDDQFSVERPDGSNFTLKIRSTKLEDSAMYFCASSERTGKHGYTFGSGTRLTVV.